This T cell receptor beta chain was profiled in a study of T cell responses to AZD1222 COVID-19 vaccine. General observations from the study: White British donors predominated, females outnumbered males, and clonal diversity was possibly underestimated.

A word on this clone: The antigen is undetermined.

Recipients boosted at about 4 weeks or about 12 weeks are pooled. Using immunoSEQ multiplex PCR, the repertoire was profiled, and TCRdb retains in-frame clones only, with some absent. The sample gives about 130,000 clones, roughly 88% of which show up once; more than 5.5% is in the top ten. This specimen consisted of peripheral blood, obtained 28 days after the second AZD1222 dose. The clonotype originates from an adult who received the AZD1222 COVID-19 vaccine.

The CDR3 here is CASSQWASGEETQYF. The CDR3 DNA reads as TGTGCCAGCAGCCAATGGGCTAGCGGGGAAGAGACCCAGTACTTC. This rearrangement joins TRBV3-1 (or the pseudogene TRBV3-2) to TRBJ2-5; 9 positions agree with TRBD2. This CDR3 comprises 15 residues. CDR1 is LGHDT and CDR2 is YNNKEL in the germline V gene (reference sequence). V shed 2 bases and J 3 bases; nucleotides not matched to a gene: 4.